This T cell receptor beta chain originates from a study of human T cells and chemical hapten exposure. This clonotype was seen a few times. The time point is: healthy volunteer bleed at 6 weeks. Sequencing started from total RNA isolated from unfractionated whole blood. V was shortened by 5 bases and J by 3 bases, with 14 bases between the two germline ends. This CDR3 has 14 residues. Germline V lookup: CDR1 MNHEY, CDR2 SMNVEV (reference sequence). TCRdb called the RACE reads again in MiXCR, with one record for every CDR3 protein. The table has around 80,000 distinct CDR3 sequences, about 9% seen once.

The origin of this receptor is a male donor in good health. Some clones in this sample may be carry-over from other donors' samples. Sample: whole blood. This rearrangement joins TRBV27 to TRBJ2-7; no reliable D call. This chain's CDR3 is CASSPRSADYEQYF. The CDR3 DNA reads TGTGCCAGCAGTCCCCGGTCGGCAGACTACGAGCAGTACTTC.